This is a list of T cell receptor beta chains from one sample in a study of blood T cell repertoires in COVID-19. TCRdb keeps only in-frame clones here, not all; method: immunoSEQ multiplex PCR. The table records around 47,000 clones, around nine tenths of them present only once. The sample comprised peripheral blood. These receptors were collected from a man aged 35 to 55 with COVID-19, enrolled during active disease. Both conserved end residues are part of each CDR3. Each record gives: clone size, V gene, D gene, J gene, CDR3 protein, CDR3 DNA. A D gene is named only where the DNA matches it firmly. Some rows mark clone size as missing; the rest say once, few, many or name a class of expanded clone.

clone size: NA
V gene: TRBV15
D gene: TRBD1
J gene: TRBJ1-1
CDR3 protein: CATSRTTGVNTEAFF
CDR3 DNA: TGTGCCACCAGCAGAACCACAGGGGTGAACACTGAAGCTTTCTTT

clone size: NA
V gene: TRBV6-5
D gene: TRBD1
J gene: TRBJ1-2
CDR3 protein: CASRPTGERYGYTF
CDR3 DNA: TGTGCCAGCAGGCCTACAGGGGAAAGATATGGCTACACCTTC

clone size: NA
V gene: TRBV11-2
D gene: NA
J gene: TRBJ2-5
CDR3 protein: CASSFGSPEETQYF
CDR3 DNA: TGTGCCAGCAGCTTCGGTTCCCCGGAAGAGACCCAGTACTTC

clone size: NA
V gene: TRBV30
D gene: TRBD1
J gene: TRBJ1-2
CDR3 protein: CAWNRWTGGSTGYGYTF
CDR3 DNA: TGTGCCTGGAACCGTTGGACAGGGGGTAGTACTGGCTATGGCTACACCTTC

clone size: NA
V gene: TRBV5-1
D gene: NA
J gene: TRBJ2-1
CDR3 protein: CASRLEGVGPPSEQFF
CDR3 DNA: TGCGCCAGCAGGTTGGAGGGGGTGGGACCGCCGAGCGAGCAGTTCTTC

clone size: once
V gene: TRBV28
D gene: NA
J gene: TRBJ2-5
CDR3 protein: CASSQKETQYF
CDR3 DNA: TGTGCCAGCAGTCAAAAAGAGACCCAGTACTTC

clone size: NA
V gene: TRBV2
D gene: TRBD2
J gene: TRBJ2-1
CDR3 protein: CASSPGTSGPEVNEQFF
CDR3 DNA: TGTGCCAGCAGTCCCGGGACTAGCGGGCCTGAGGTCAATGAGCAGTTCTTC

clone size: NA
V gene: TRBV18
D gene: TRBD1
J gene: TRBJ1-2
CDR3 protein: CASSDDRGFGSSYGYTF
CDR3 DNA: TGTGCCAGCTCCGACGACAGGGGGTTCGGATCGAGTTATGGCTACACCTTC

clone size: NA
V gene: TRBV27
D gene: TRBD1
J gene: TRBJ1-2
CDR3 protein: CASSFRDRDYGYTF
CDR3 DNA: TGTGCCAGCAGTTTCCGGGACAGGGACTATGGCTACACCTTC

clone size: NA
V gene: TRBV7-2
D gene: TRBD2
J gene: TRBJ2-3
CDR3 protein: CASSSLAGFNPVDTDTQYF
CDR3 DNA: TGTGCCAGCAGCTCCTTAGCGGGATTTAACCCCGTTGACACAGATACGCAGTATTTT

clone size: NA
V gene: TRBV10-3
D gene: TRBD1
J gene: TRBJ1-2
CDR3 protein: CAISVQGDYGYTF
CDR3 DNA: TGTGCCATCAGTGTTCAGGGGGACTATGGCTACACCTTC

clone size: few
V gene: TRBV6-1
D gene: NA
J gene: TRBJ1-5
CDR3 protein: CASSDEAGGNQPQHF
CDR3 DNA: TGTGCCAGCAGTGATGAGGCAGGGGGCAATCAGCCCCAGCATTTT

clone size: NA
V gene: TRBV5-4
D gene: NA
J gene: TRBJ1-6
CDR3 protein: CASSHSTGNSPLHF
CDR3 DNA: TGTGCCAGCAGCCACTCAACGGGTAATTCACCCCTCCACTTT

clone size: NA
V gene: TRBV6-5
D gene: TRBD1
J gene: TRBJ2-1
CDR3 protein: CASRTDRGGYNEQFF
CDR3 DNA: TGTGCCAGCAGGACCGACAGGGGAGGATACAATGAGCAGTTCTTC

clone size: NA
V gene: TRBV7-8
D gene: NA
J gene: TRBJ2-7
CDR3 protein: CASSLKVTGEQYF
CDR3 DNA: TGTGCCAGCAGCTTAAAGGTTACGGGCGAGCAGTACTTC

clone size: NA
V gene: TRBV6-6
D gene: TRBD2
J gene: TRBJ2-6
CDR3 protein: CASSYAGAGANVLTF
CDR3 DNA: TGTGCCAGCAGTTACGCGGGAGCTGGGGCCAACGTCCTGACTTTC

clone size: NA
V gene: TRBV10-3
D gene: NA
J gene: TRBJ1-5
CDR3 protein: CAISVTGEGSQPQHF
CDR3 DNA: TGTGCCATCAGTGTGACGGGGGAAGGGAGTCAGCCCCAGCATTTT

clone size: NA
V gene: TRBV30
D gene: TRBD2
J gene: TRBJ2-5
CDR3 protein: CAWSLWGGFSTETQYF
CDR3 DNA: TGTGCCTGGAGTCTGTGGGGGGGATTCTCAACAGAGACCCAGTACTTC

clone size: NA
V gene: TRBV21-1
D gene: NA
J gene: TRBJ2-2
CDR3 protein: CASPQGAEAGTGELFF
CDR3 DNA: TGTGCCAGCCCCCAAGGGGCAGAGGCGGGAACCGGGGAGCTGTTTTTT

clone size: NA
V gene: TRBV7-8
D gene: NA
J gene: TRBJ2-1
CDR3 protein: CASSFEESSYNEQFF
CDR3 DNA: TGTGCCAGCAGCTTCGAAGAGAGCTCCTACAATGAGCAGTTCTTC

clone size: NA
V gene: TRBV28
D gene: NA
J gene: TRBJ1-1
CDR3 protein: CASSFRGGGDTEAFF
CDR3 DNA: TGTGCCAGCAGTTTTAGGGGAGGAGGGGACACTGAAGCTTTCTTT

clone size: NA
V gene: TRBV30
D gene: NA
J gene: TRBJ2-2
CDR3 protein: CAWRWGDTGELFF
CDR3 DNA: TGTGCCTGGAGGTGGGGGGACACCGGGGAGCTGTTTTTT

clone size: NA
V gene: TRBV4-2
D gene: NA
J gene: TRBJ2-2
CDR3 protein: CASSQDGGATGELFF
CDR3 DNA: TGTGCCAGCAGCCAAGATGGGGGGGCGACCGGGGAGCTGTTTTTT

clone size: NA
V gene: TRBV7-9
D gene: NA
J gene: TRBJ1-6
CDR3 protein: CASSYEGGSPLHF
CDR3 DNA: TGTGCCAGCAGCTACGAGGGAGGTTCACCCCTCCACTTT

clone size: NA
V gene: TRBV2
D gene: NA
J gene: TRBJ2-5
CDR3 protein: CASRTGSSETQYF
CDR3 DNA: TGTGCCAGCAGGACGGGTAGCTCTGAGACCCAGTACTTC

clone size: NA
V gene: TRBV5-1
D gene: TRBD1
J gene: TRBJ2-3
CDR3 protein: CASSLGATGQNTQYF
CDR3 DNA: TGCGCCAGCAGCTTGGGGGCGACAGGGCAAAATACGCAGTATTTT

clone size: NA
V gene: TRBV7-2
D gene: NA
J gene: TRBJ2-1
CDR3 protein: CASSSSGTHEQFF
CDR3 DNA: TGTGCCAGCAGCTCCTCCGGGACACATGAGCAGTTCTTC

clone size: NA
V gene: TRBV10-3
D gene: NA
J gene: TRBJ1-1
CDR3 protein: CAISHRAEAFF
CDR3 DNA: TGTGCCATCTCGCACCGCGCTGAAGCTTTCTTT

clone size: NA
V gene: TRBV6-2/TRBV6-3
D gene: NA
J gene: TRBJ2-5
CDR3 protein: CASSQPAAYQETQYF
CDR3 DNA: TGTGCCAGCAGCCAGCCCGCGGCGTACCAAGAGACCCAGTACTTC

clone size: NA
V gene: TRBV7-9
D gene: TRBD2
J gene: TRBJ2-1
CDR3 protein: CASSPGTINEQFF
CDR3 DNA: TGTGCCAGCAGCCCCGGGACTATCAATGAGCAGTTCTTC

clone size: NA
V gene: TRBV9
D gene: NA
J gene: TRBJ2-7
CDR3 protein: CASSVGQGGPYEQYF
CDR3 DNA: TGTGCCAGCAGCGTAGGGCAGGGGGGCCCCTACGAGCAGTACTTC

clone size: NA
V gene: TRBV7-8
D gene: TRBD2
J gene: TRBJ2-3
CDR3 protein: CASSLLAGGSTDTQYF
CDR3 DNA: TGTGCCAGCAGCTTATTAGCGGGGGGGAGCACAGATACGCAGTATTTT

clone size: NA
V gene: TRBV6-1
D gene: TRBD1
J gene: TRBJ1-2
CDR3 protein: CASSLDRRLGYTF
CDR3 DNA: TGTGCCAGCAGTTTGGACAGGCGGCTTGGCTACACCTTC

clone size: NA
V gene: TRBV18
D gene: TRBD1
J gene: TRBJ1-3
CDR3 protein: CASSPPKGAGNTIYF
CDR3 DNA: TGTGCCAGCTCACCACCGAAGGGGGCCGGAAACACCATATATTTT

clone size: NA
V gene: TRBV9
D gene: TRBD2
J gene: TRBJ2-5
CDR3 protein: CASSQGVAGGQETQYF
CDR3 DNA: TGTGCCAGCTCCCAGGGGGTAGCGGGGGGCCAAGAGACCCAGTACTTC

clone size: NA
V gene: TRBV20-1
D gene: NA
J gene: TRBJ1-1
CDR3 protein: CSAGAWNTEAFF
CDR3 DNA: TGCAGTGCTGGTGCCTGGAACACTGAAGCTTTCTTT

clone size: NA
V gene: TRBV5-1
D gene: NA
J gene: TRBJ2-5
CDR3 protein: CASSLARGLQETQYF
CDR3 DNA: TGCGCCAGCAGCTTGGCCAGGGGACTACAAGAGACCCAGTACTTC

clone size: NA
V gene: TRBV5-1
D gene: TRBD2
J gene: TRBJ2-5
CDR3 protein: CASSWELAGQETQYF
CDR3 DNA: TGCGCCAGCAGCTGGGAACTAGCGGGGCAAGAGACCCAGTACTTC

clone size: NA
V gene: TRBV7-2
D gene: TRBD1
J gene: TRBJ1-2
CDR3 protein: CASSLAPGGYGYTF
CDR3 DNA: TGTGCCAGCAGCTTAGCACCAGGGGGCTATGGCTACACCTTC

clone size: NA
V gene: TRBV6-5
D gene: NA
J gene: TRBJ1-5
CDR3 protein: CASSPTEYSNQPQHF
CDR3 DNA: TGTGCCAGCAGTCCCACAGAGTATAGCAATCAGCCCCAGCATTTT

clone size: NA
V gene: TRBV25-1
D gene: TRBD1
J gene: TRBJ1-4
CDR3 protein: CASSESGTGNEKLFF
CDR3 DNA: TGTGCCAGCAGTGAATCGGGGACAGGGAACGAAAAACTGTTTTTT

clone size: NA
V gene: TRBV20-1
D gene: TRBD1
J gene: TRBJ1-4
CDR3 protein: CSASEGADEKLFF
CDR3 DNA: TGCAGTGCTAGTGAGGGGGCCGATGAAAAACTGTTTTTT

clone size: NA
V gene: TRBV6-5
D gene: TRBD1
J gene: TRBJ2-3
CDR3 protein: CASRDRDYTDTQYF
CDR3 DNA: TGTGCCAGCAGGGACAGGGATTACACAGATACGCAGTATTTT

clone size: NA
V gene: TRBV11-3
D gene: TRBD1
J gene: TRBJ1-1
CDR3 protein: CASSKQGANTEAFF
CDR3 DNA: TGTGCCAGCAGCAAACAGGGGGCGAACACTGAAGCTTTCTTT

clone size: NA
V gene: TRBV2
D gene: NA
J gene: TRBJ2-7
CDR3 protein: CASSQGTPYEQYF
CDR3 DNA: TGTGCCAGCAGCCAGGGGACCCCCTACGAGCAGTACTTC

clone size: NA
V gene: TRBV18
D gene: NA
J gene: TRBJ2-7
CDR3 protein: CASSPSGVVGALKIYEQYF
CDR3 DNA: TGTGCCAGCTCACCATCAGGGGTGGTAGGGGCGTTGAAGATCTACGAGCAGTACTTC

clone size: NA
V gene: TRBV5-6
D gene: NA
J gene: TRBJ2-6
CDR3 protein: CASSLRLTGANVLTF
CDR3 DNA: TGTGCCAGCAGCTTGAGACTTACTGGGGCCAACGTCCTGACTTTC

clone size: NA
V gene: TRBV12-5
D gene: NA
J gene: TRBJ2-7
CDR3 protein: CASGPLYEQYF
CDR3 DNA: TGTGCTAGTGGACCACTCTACGAGCAGTACTTC

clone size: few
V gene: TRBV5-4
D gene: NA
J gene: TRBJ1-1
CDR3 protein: CASSPALNTEAFF
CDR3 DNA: TGTGCCAGCAGCCCCGCGCTCAACACTGAAGCTTTCTTT

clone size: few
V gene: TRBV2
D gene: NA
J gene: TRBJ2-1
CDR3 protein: CASARTLYNEQFF
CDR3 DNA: TGTGCCAGCGCGAGGACTTTATACAATGAGCAGTTCTTC

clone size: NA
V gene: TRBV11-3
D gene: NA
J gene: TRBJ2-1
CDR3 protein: CASRGTGRTYNEQFF
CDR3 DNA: TGTGCCAGCAGGGGGACTGGCAGGACCTACAATGAGCAGTTCTTC

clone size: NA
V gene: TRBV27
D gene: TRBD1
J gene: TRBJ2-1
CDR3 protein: CASSLDRGQYNEQFF
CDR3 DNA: TGTGCCAGCAGTCTGGACAGGGGGCAATACAATGAGCAGTTCTTC

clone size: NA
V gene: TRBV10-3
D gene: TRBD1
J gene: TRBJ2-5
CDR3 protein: CAISLDTGGMETQYF
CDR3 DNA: TGTGCCATCAGTCTTGATACAGGGGGCATGGAGACCCAGTACTTC

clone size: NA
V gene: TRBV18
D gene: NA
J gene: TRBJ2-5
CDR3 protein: CASQVEETQYF
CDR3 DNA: TGTGCCAGTCAGGTAGAAGAGACCCAGTACTTC

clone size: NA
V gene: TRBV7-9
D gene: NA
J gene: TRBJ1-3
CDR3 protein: CASSLDFQAGNTIYF
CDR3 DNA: TGTGCCAGCAGCTTAGATTTCCAGGCGGGAAACACCATATATTTT

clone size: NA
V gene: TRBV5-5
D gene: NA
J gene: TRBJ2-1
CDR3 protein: CASSFLNEQFF
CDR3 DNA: TGTGCCAGCAGCTTCCTCAATGAGCAGTTCTTC

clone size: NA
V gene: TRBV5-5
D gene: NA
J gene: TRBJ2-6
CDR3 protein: CASSLVATPLAAAGVLTF
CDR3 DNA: TGTGCCAGCAGCTTGGTCGCGACTCCACTGGCCGCGGCGGGCGTCCTGACTTTC

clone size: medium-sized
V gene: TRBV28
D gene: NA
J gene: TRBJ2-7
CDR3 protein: CASSSSSYEQYF
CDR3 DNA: TGTGCCAGCAGTTCCAGCTCCTACGAGCAGTACTTC

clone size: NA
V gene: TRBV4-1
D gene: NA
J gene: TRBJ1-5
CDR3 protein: CASSQTGNPNQPQHF
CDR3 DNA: TGCGCCAGCAGCCAAACCGGGAACCCAAATCAGCCCCAGCATTTT